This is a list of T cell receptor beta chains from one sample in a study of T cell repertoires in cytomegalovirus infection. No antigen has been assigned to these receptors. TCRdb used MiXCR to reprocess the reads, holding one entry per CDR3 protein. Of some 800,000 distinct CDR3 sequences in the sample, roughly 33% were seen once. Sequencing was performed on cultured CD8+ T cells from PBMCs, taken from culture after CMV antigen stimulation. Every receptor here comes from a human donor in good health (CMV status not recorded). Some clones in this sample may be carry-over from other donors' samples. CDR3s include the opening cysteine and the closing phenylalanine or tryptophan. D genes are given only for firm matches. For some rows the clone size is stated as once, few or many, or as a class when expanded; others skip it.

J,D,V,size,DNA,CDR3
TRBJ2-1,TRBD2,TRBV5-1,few,TGCGCCAGCAGCTCGGGACTAGCGGGGGGCCGCCACAATGAGCAGTTCTTC,CASSSGLAGGRHNEQFF
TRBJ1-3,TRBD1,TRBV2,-,TGTGCCAGCATTGAAGGGGACAGGGGGAGTAGAAATGGAAACACCATATATTTT,CASIEGDRGSRNGNTIYF
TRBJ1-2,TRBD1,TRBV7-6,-,TGTACCAGCAGCCCCTGGACAGGGAGCGGCTACACCTTC,CTSSPWTGSGYTF
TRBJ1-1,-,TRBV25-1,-,TGTGCCAGAAGTGAATATTATTCGGGACAAGCGGACACTGAAGCTTTCTTT,CARSEYYSGQADTEAFF
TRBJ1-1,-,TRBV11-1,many,TGTGCCAGCAGACAGGGAATCAACACTGAAGCTTTCTTT,CASRQGINTEAFF
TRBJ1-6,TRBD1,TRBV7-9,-,TGTGCCAGCAGCTTAGACAACCGGGCTAAAGGGGGCGCGGATAATTCACCCCTCCACTTT,CASSLDNRAKGGADNSPLHF
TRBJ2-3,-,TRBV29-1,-,TGCAGCGTTGAAGATTGGGACGGTTACACAGATACGCAGTATTTT,CSVEDWDGYTDTQYF
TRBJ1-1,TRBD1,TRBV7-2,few,TGTGCCAGCAGCTCACCGGGACAGGGTTCCACTGAAGCTTTCTTT,CASSSPGQGSTEAFF
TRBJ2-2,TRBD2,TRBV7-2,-,TGTGCCAGCAGCTTCGGACTAGCGGGGGAGGTCGGGGAGCTGTTTTTT,CASSFGLAGEVGELFF
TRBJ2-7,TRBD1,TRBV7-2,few,TGTGCCAGCAGCTTATTGCAGGGGGCGAAAGAGCAGTACTTC,CASSLLQGAKEQYF
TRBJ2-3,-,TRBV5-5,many,TGTGCCAGCGGTGACCATTCCCGTACGCAGTATTTT,CASGDHSRTQYF
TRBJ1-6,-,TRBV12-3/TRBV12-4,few,TGTGCCAGCAGCCTGGGACTGATTAATTCACCCCTCCACTTT,CASSLGLINSPLHF
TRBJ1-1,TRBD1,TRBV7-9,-,TGTGCCAGCAGTCAGGGACAGTCTAACACTGAAGCTTTCTTT,CASSQGQSNTEAFF
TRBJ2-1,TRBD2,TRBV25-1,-,TGTGCCATTCATAGCGGGACTGAGCAGTTCTTC,CAIHSGTEQFF
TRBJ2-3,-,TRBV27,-,TGTGCCAGCAGTTTAGGGGGACGTTATGTCCTAAGTACGCAGTATTTT,CASSLGGRYVLSTQYF
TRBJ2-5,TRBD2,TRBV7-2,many,TGTGCCAGCAGCTTAAATCCGGGGGGGGGAGAGACCCAGTACTTC,CASSLNPGGGETQYF
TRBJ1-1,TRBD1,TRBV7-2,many,TGTGCCAGCAGCTTAGCGGACAGGGGGGACACTGAAGCTTTCTTT,CASSLADRGDTEAFF
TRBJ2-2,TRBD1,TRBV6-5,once,TGTGCCAGCACCACAGGGGTGGGCACCGGGGAGCTGTTTTTT,CASTTGVGTGELFF
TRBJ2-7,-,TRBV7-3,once,TGTGCCAACAGCTCCCGGGATTACGCCTACGAGCAGTACTTC,CANSSRDYAYEQYF
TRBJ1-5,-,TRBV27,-,TGTGCCAGCAGTTTTGGAGGGAGTCGTCAGCCCCAGCATTTT,CASSFGGSRQPQHF
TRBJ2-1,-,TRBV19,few,TGTGCCAGTAGTACGGCATCATTCAATGAGCAGTTCTTC,CASSTASFNEQFF
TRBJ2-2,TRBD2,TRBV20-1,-,TGCAGTGCTAGAGTACGGGTCGCTAGCGGGGGCACAAGGGAGCTGTTTTTT,CSARVRVASGGTRELFF
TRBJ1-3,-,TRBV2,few,TGTGCCAGCAGTGGGACGGTCAACTCTGGAAACACCATATATTTT,CASSGTVNSGNTIYF
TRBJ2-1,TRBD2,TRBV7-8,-,TGTGCCAGCAGCTTACGGGCACGCGGGGGGGGGTTTAGGGATGAGCAGTTCTTC,CASSLRARGGGFRDEQFF
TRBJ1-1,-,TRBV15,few,TGTGCCACCAGCAGAGCGGAGCGGGAGATGAACACTGAAGCTTTCTTT,CATSRAEREMNTEAFF
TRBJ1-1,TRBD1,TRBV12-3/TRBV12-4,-,TGTGCCAGCAGTGATCTCGACAGGGGCCAGGTGGAGGCTTTCTTT,CASSDLDRGQVEAFF
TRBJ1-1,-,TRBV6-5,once,TGTACCAGCAGTTACTATCGTGCGGGGATGGACACTGAAGCTTTCTTT,CTSSYYRAGMDTEAFF
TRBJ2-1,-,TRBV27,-,TGTGCCAGCAGTTTAGGTGGGCGCGGGGCCGCCTACAATGAGCAGTTCTTC,CASSLGGRGAAYNEQFF
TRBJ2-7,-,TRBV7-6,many,TGTGCCAGCAGCTTAGCTAGTGGAACCTACGAGCAGTACTTC,CASSLASGTYEQYF
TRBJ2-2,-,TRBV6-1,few,TGTGCCAGCAGTGAATATCGGGGACAGAACACCGGGGAGCTGTTTTTT,CASSEYRGQNTGELFF
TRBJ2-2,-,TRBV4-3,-,TGCGCCAGCAGCCAAGAGGGGCAGGGGTTGACCGGGGAGCTGTTTTTT,CASSQEGQGLTGELFF
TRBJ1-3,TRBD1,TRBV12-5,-,TGTGCTAGTGGTCCGGGGACAGGGGCTGGAAACACCATATATTTT,CASGPGTGAGNTIYF
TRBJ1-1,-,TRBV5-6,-,TGTGCCAGCAGCGAGGGCTGGGGGAGGACTGAAGCTTTCTTT,CASSEGWGRTEAFF
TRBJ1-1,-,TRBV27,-,TGTGCCAGCAGTTTATCGCAGGACACTGAAGCTTTCTTT,CASSLSQDTEAFF
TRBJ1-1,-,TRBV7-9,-,TGTGCCAGCAGCCTTATTGGGGGTAGCACTGAAGCTTTCTTT,CASSLIGGSTEAFF
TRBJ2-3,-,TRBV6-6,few,TGTGCCAGCAGTTCGGTCCATTCAGGGATTCGGCCAGATACGCAGTATTTT,CASSSVHSGIRPDTQYF
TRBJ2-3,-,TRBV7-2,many,TGTGCCAGCAGCTTAGAGATAGCACCGACAGATACGCAGTATTTT,CASSLEIAPTDTQYF
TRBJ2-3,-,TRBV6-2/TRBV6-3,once,TGTGCCAACAGATCCGGAGCCACTAGCACAGATACGCAGTATTTT,CANRSGATSTDTQYF